The 2 T cell receptor beta chains below all came from one sample that was sequenced in a study of blood T cell repertoires in COVID-19. Measured with immunoSEQ multiplex PCR; TCRdb has only the in-frame clones, and not every one. In the table there are 260,000 or so clones, over 70% of which are singletons. The sequenced material came from peripheral blood. These receptors came from a human donor in a cohort sampled during active COVID-19.

The chain couples TRBV5-1 to TRBJ2-3, with D possibly matching TRBD1 (6 bases). Between the trimmed V and J ends, which lost 2 bases and 4 bases, there was a span of 11 bases. The CDR3 spans 14 residues. Looked up from germline, CDR1 is SGHRS and CDR2 is YFSETQ. CDR3 region: CASSLQGSPDTQYF. CDR3 in DNA: TGCGCCAGCAGCTTACAGGGTTCCCCAGATACGCAGTATTTT.

The chain carries TRBV6-5 and TRBJ1-6; TRBD1 matches 9 bases. Per germline, CDR1 MNHEY and CDR2 SVGAGI. V lost 6 bases to trimming and J lost 8 bases; unmatched junction nucleotides: 5. The CDR3 sequence is 14 residues long. In DNA form, the CDR3 reads TGTGCCAGCAGCTCCGGACAGGGGCATTCACCCCTCCACTTT. Its protein is CASSSGQGHSPLHF.